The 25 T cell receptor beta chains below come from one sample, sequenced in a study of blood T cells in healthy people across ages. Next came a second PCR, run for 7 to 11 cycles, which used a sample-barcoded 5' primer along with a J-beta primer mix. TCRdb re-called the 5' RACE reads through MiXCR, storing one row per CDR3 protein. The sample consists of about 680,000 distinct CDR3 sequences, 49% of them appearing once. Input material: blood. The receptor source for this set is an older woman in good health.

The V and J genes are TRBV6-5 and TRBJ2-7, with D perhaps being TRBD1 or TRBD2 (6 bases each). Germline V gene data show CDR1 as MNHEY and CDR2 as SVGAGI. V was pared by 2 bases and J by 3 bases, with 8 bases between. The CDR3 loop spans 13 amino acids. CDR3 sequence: CASSYGGLYEQYF. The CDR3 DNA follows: TGTGCCAGCAGTTACGGGGGGCTCTACGAGCAGTACTTC.

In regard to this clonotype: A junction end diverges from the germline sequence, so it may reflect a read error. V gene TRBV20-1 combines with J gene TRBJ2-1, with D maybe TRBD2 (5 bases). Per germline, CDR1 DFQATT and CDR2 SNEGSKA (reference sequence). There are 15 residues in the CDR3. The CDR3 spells CSARDLAGSFNEQFF. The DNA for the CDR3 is TGCAGTGCTAGAGATTTGGCGGGCTCCTTCAATGAGCAGTTCTTC.

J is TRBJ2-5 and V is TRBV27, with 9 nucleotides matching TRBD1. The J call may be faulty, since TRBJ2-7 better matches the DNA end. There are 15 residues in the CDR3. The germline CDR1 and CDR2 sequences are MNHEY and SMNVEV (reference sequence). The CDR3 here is CASSPGTGYHHEQYF. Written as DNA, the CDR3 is TGTGCCAGCAGTCCCGGGACAGGGTATCACCACGAGCAGTACTTC.

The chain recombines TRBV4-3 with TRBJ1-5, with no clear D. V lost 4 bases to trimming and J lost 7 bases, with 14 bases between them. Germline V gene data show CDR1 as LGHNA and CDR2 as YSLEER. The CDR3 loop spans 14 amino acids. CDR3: CASSLTREVQPQHF. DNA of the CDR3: TGCGCCAGCAGCCTCACGCGGGAGGTGCAGCCCCAGCATTTT.

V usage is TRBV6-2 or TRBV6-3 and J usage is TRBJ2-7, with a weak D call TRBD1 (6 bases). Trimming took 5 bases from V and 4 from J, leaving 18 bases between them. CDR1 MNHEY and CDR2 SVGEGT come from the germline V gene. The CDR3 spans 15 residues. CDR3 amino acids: CASSPPGQRRYEQYF. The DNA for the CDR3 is TGTGCCAGCAGTCCCCCGGGACAACGGAGGTACGAGCAGTACTTC.

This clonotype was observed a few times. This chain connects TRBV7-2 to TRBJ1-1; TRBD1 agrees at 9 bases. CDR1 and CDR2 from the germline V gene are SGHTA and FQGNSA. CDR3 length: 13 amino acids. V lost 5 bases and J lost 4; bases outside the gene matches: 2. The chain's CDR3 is CASSRGQGTEAFF. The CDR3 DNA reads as TGTGCCAGCAGCCGGGGACAGGGCACTGAAGCTTTCTTT.

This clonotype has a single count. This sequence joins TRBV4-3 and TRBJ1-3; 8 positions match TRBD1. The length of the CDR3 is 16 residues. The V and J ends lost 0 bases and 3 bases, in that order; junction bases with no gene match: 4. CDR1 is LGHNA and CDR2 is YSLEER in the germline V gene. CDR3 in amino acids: CASSQDQGAYGNTIYF. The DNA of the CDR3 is TGCGCCAGCAGCCAAGATCAGGGGGCCTATGGAAACACCATATATTTT.

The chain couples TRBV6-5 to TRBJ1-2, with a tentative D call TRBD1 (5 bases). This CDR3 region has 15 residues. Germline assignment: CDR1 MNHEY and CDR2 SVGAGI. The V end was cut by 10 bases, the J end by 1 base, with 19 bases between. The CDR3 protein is CATSRYRNVNYGYTF. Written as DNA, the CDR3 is TGTGCCACCTCCCGGTACAGGAACGTTAACTATGGCTACACCTTC.

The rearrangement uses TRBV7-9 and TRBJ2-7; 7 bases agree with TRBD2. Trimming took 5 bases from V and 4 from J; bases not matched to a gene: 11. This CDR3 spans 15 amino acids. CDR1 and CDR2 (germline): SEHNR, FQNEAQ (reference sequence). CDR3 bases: TGTGCCAGCAGCCACCGGACGGGGGGAAGGTACGAGCAGTACTTC. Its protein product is CASSHRTGGRYEQYF.

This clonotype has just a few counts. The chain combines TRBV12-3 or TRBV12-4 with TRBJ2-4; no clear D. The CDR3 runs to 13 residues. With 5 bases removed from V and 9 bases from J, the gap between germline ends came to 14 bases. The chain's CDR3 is CASSVGSLFIQYF. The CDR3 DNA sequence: TGTGCCAGCAGTGTAGGTTCGCTATTCATTCAGTACTTC.

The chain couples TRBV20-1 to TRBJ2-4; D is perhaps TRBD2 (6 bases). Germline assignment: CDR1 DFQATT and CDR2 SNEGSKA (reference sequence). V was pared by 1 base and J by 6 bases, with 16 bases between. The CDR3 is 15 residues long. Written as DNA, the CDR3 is TGCAGTGCTAGAGGACCGGGGGTTTTCGGAAACATTCAGTACTTC. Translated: CSARGPGVFGNIQYF.

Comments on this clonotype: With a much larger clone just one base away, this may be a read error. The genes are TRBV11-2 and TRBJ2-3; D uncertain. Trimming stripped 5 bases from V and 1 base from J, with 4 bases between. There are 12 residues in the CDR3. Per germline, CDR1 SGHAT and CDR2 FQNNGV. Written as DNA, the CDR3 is TGTGCCAGCAGCCCTTGCACAGATACGCAGTATTTT. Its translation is CASSPCTDTQYF.

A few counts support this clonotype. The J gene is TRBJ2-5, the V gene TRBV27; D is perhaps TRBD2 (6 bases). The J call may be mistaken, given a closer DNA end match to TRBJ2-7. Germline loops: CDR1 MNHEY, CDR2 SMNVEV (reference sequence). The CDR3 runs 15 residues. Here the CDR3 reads CASSPTGTYRYEQYF. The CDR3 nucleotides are TGTGCCAGCAGTCCAACCGGGACTTATCGCTACGAGCAGTACTTC.

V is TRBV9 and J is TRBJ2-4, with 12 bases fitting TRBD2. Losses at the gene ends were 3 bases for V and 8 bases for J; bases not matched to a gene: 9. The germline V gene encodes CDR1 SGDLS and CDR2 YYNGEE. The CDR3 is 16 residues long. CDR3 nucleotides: TGTGCCAGCAGCGCGACTACTAGCGGGAGGAGGGACATTCAGTACTTC. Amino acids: CASSATTSGRRDIQYF.

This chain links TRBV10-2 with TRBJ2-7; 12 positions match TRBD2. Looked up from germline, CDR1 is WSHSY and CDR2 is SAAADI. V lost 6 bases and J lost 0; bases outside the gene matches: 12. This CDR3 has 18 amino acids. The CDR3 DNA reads TGCGCCAGCAGCTCCGTGACTAGCGGGAGCCGTGGCTCCTACGAGCAGTACTTC. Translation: CASSSVTSGSRGSYEQYF.

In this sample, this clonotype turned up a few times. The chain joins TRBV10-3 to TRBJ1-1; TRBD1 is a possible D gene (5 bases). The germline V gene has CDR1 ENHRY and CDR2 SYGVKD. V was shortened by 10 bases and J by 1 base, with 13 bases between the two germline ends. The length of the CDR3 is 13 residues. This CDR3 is CASGRGKNTEAFF. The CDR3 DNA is TGTGCCAGCGGCCGGGGGAAGAACACTGAAGCTTTCTTT.

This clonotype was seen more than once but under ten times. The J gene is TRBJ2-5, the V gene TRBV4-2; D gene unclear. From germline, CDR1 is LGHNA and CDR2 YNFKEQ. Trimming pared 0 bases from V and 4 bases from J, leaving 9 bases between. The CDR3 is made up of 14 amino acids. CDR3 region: CASSQDSERETQYF. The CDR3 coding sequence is TGTGCCAGCAGCCAAGATTCCGAGCGAGAGACCCAGTACTTC.

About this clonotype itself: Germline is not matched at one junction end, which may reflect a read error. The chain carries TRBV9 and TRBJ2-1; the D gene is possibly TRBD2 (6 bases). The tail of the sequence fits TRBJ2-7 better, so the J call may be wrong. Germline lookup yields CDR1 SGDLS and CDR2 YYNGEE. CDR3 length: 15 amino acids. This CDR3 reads CAGSVRDSPYNEQYF. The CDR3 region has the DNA TGTGCCGGCAGCGTTCGGGACTCCCCGTACAATGAGCAGTACTTC.

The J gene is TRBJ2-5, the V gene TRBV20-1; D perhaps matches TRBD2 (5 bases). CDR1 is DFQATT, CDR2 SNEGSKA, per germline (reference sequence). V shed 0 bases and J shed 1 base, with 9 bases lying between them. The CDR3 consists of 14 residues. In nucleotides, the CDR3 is TGCAGTGCTAGAGATCCCAGCGGCCAAGAGACCCAGTACTTC. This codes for CSARDPSGQETQYF.

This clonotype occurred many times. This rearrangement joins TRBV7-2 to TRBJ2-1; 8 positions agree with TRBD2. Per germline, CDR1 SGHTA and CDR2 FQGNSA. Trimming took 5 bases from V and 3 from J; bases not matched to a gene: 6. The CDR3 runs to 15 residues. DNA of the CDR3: TGTGCCAGCAGCCATAGCGGGACTCGCTACAATGAGCAGTTCTTC. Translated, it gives CASSHSGTRYNEQFF.

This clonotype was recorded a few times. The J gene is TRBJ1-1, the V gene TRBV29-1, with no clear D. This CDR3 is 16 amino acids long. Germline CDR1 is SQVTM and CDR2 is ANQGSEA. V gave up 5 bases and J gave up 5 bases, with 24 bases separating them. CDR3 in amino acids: CSVLHREGAVWTEAFF. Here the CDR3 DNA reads TGCAGCGTTTTGCACAGAGAGGGAGCAGTATGGACTGAAGCTTTCTTT.

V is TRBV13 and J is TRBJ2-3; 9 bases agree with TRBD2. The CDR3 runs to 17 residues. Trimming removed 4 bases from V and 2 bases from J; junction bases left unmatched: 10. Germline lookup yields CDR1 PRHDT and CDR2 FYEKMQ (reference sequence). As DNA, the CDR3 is TGTGCCAGCAGCTCCGGACTAGCGTCCGGCTTCACAGATACGCAGTATTTT. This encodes CASSSGLASGFTDTQYF.

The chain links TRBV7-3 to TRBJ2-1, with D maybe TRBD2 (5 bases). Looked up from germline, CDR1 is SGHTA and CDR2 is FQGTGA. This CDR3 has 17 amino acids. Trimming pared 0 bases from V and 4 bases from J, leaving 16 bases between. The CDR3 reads CASSLTWRPRRYNEQFF. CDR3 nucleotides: TGTGCCAGCAGCTTAACGTGGAGGCCAAGGAGGTACAATGAGCAGTTCTTC.

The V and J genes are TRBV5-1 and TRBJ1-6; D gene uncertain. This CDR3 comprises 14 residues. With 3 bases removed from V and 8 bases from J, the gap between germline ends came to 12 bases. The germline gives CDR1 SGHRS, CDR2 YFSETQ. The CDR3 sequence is CASSWGSGDSPLHF. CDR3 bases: TGCGCCAGCAGCTGGGGATCAGGAGATTCACCCCTCCACTTT.

The CDR3 sequence is CASSLIKQETQYF. The CDR3 bases are TGTGCCAGCAGCTTAATCAAGCAAGAGACCCAGTACTTC. This rearrangement joins TRBV7-2 to TRBJ2-5; D gene unclear. CDR1 and CDR2 from the germline V gene are SGHTA and FQGNSA. There are 13 residues in the CDR3. The V and J ends lost 2 bases and 2 bases respectively, with 6 bases between them.